This TCR beta chain was sequenced for a study of blood T cell repertoires in COVID-19. For the study at large: Italy, Spain and the United States were the sources of the convalescent and acute COVID-19 samples.

Trimming took 6 bases from V and 7 from J; bases not matched to a gene: 15. This CDR3 is 15 amino acids long. Germline CDR1 is KGHSH and CDR2 is LQKENI. Generated by immunoSEQ multiplex PCR, the TCRdb table keeps only in-frame clones and is missing some. The repertoire includes roughly 330,000 clones, about 82% of them detected once, and 1.5% to 2% sits in the top ten. The TCR was taken from a woman aged 45-65 years with acute or convalescent COVID-19. Sequenced sample: peripheral blood. The chain has TRBV18 and TRBJ2-7, with 7 bases fitting TRBD1. DNA for the CDR3: TGTGCCAGCTCCCCGGACAGGTATCCCTCGGGAGAGCAGTACTTC. It yields the protein CASSPDRYPSGEQYF.